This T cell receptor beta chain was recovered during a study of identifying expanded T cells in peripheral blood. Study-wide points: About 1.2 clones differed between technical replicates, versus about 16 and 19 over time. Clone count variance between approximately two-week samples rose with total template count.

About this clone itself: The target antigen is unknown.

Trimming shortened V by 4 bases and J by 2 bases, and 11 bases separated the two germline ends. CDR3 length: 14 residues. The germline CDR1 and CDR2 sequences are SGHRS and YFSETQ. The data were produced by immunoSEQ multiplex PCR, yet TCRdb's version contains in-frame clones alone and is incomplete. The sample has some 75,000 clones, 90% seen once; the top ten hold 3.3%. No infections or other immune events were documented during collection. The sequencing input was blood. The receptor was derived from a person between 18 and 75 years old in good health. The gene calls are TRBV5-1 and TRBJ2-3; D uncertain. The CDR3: CASSQTHDTDTQYF. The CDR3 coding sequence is TGCGCCAGCAGCCAGACACACGACACAGATACGCAGTATTTT.